This T cell receptor beta chain appears in the sequencing data of a study of early T cells in non-severe SARS-CoV-2 infection listed by TCRdb under 2021. As for the study more broadly: Because TCR sequencing was done on bulk RNA from unsorted whole blood, the alpha and beta chains could not be paired. What the study reported, not specific to this receptor: VDJdb matching was skewed toward anti-spike CD8 responses, so virus-specific expansions were likely underestimated and private and CD4 specificities were missed.

Libraries were prepared through 5' RACE. Sequencing was carried out with a NextSeq 500. Unique molecular identifiers were attached to individual cDNA molecules in the TCR library protocol so that sequencing error and PCR bias could be corrected. Sequencing covered both TCR alpha and beta chains, and within each sample the abundances of alpha and beta sequences were tightly co-correlated. In the paper's pipeline: Decombinator V4 was used to annotate TCR sequences for V gene, J gene and CDR3. TCRs were defined as expanded if a significant change between any two time points was detected under a Poisson model with p below 0.0001. Abundances of TCRs were expressed as counts per million after normalisation to the total number of TCRs sequenced in each sample. MAIT TCRs were defined by TRAV1-2 paired with TRAJ12, TRAJ20 or TRAJ33, and iNKT TCRs by TRAV10 paired with TRAJ18. VDJdb, accessed 1 November 2021, was searched for CMV, EBV and SARS-CoV-2 annotated TCRs, with TCRs annotated for multiple antigens excluded. TCRdb handled the public reads itself, with Q25 trimming in fastp and clone calling in MiXCR, and kept productive beta chains. Each CDR3 protein gets just one entry, which takes the most common genes and DNA from the rows behind it. The authors' filters were not applied to this entry. In this sample the table shows approximately 69,000 distinct CDR3 sequences, 10% to 12% of which occur a single time. Around 5% of the sample is taken by the ten largest.

A case-control design nested within a healthcare worker cohort in London, UK, was used, with weekly nasopharyngeal swab PCR tests and blood sampling performed. Healthcare workers were recruited during the week of the UK lockdown, between 23 and 31 March 2020, and followed weekly for up to roughly 16 weeks. This clonotype was counted ten times or more. Its antigen has not been determined. No base qualities exist here, and no much larger clone lies one base off it. CDR1 and CDR2, looked up from the germline V gene (reference sequence), are SEHNR and FQNEAQ. From its cysteine to its phenylalanine, the CDR3 spans 12 amino acids. Just the 36-base CDR3 DNA is kept, in frame starting at base 1. A distance of 11 bases separates the germline ends of V and J, which lose 5 bases and 6 bases respectively.

The source of this sequence is an adult who was a healthcare worker with PCR-confirmed SARS-CoV-2 infection or an uninfected control (not recorded which). The rearranged segments are TRBV7-9 and TRBJ2-7, with no confidently assigned D gene. This specimen consisted of whole blood, obtained at baseline. The nucleotide sequence is TGTGCCAGCAGCACAAGGCCGAGCGAGCAGTACTTC. Translation gives CASSTRPSEQYF.